This T cell receptor (beta chain) is drawn from a study of T cells in Graves' hyperthyroidism and ophthalmopathy. Overall study context: Before treatment of any kind, peripheral blood was taken at initial diagnosis.

This CDR3 has 15 residues. The V gene end was trimmed by 0 bases and the J gene end by 4 bases; junction bases not matched to a gene: 5. Germline loops: CDR1 SGHRS, CDR2 YFSETQ. The study's findings and limits: In simple terms, a model built on 13 V-J features told ophthalmopathy apart from stable hyperthyroidism. Most thyroid-expanded clonotypes above 0.001 were also found in blood.

Diagnosis relied on clinical symptoms, serum thyroxine and TRAb, thyroid ultrasound and orbital computed tomography. There were TCR beta CDR3 regions amplified from RNA transcripts. During a first-round RT-PCR of the TCR CDR3, the HTBI primer set was used. TCRdb reprocessed the multiplex PCR reads with MiXCR, giving one entry per CDR3 protein. Of approximately 430,000 distinct CDR3 sequences in the sample, roughly 15% were seen once. At least ten counts were recorded for this clonotype. Its specificity is not known. The sequenced sample was blood. The receptor's source is a man between 18 and 35 years old with Graves' ophthalmopathy. V gene TRBV5-1 combines with J gene TRBJ1-1; 8 bases fit TRBD1. CDR3 loop: CASSLVGTGGTEAFF. CDR3 DNA sequence: TGCGCCAGCAGCTTGGTGGGCACAGGGGGCACTGAAGCTTTCTTT.